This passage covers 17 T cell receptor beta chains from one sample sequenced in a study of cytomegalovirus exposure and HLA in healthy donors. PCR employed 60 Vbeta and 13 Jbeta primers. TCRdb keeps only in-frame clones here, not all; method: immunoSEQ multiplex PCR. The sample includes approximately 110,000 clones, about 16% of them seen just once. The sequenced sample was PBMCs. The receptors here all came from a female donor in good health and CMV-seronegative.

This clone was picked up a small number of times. The CDR3 protein is CASSLHQSQETQYF. CDR3 DNA: TGTGCCAGCAGCCTTCACCAGTCTCAAGAGACCCAGTACTTC. The rearrangement uses TRBV27 and TRBJ2-5; D gene unclear. The CDR3 covers 14 residues. The V and J ends lost 6 bases and 2 bases respectively, with 13 bases between them. CDR1 MNHEY and CDR2 SMNVEV come from the germline V gene (reference sequence).

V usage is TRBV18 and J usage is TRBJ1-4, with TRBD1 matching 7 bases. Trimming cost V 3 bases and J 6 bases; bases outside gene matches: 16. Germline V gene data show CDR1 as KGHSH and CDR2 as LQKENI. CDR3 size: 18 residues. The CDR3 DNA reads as TGTGCCAGCTCACCTACCGGGACAGCTCCTCTGAAGGATGAAAAACTGTTTTTT. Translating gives CASSPTGTAPLKDEKLFF.

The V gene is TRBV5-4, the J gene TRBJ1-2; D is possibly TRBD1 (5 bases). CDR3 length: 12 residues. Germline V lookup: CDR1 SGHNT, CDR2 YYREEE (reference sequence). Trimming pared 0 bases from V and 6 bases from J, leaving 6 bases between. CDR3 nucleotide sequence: TGTGCCAGCAGCTTGGCAGGGAATGGCTACACCTTC. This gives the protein CASSLAGNGYTF.

For the CDR3, the DNA is TGCGCCAGCAGCGAAAAAACAGGTTACACCGGGGAGCTGTTTTTT. Translated, it gives CASSEKTGYTGELFF. The J gene is TRBJ2-2, the V gene TRBV5-1; a weak D match, TRBD1 (5 bases). The germline CDR1 and CDR2 sequences are SGHRS and YFSETQ. The V and J ends lost 4 bases and 3 bases respectively, with 13 bases between them. The CDR3 length is 15 residues.

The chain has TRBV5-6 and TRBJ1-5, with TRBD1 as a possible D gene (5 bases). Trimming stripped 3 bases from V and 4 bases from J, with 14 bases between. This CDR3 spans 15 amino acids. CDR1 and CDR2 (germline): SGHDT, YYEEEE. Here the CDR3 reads CASSSRLGQNQPQHF. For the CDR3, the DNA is TGTGCCAGCAGCTCGAGGTTGGGGCAAAATCAGCCCCAGCATTTT.

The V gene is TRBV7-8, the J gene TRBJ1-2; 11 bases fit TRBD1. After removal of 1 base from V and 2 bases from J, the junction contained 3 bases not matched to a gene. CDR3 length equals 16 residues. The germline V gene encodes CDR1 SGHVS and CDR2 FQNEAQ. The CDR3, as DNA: TGTGCCAGCAGCTTAGAAGGGGACAGGGGGAACTATGGCTACACCTTC. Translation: CASSLEGDRGNYGYTF.

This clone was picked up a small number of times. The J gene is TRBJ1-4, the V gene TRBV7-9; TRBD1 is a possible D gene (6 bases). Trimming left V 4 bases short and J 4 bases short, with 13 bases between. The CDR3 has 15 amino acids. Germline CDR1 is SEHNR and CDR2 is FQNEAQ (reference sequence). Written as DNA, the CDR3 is TGTGCCAGCAGCTCCCGGACAGACATTAATGAAAAACTGTTTTTT. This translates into CASSSRTDINEKLFF.

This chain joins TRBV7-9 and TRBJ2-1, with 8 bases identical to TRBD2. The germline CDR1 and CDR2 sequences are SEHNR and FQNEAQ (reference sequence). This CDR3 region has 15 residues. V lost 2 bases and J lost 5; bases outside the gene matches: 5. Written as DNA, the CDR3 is TGTGCCAGCAGCTTACCCGGGAGGGTAAACAATGAGCAGTTCTTC. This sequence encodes CASSLPGRVNNEQFF.

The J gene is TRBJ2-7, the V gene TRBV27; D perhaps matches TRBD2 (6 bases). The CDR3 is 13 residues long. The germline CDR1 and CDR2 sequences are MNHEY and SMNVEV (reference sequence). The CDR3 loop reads CASGGANSYEQYF. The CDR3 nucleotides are TGTGCTAGCGGCGGGGCTAACTCCTACGAGCAGTACTTC.

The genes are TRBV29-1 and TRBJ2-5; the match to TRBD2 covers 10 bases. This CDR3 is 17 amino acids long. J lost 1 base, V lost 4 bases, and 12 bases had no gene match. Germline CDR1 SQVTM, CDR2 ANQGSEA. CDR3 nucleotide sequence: TGCAGCGTTGTTGGGGAAATTAGCGGGGGGCCCCAAGAGACCCAGTACTTC. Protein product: CSVVGEISGGPQETQYF.

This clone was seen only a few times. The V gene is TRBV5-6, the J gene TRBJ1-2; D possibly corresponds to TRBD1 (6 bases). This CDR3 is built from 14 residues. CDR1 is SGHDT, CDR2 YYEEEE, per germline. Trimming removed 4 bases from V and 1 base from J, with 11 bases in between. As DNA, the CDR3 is TGTGCCAGCAGCCTGGGACAACTTAACTATGGCTACACCTTC. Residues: CASSLGQLNYGYTF. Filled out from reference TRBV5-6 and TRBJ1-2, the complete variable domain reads DAGVTQSPTHLIKTRGQQVTLRCSPKSGHDTVSWYQQALGQGPQFIFQYYEEEERQRGNFPDRFSGHQFPNYSSELNVNALLLGDSALYLCASSLGQLNYGYTFGSGTRLTVV.

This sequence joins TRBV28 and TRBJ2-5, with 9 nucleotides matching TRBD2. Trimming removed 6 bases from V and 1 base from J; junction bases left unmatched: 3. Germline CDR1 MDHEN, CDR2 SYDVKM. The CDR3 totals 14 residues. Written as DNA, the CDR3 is TGTGCCAGCAGGCCGGGACTAGCCCAAGAGACCCAGTACTTC. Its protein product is CASRPGLAQETQYF.

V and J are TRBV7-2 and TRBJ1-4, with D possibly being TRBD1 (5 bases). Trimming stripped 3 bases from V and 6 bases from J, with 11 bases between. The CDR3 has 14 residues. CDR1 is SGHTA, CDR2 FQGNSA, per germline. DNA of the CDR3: TGTGCCAGCAGCTTTGGGAAAGGGGATGAAAAACTGTTTTTT. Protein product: CASSFGKGDEKLFF.

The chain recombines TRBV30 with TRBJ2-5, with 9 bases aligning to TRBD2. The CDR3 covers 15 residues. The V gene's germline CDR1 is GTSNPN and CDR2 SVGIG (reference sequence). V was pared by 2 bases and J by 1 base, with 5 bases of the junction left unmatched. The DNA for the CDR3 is TGTGCCTGGAGTACGGGCGGGGGGGTCCAAGAGACCCAGTACTTC. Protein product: CAWSTGGGVQETQYF.

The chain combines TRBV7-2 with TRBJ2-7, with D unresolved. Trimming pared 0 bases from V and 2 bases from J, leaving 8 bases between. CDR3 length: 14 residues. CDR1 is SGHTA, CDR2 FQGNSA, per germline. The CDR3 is CASSLARQAYEQYF. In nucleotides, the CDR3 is TGTGCCAGCAGCTTAGCGCGGCAAGCCTACGAGCAGTACTTC. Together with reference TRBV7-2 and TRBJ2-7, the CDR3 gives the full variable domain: GAGVSQSPSNKVTEKGKDVELRCDPISGHTALYWYRQSLGQGLEFLIYFQGNSAPDKSGLPSDRFSAERTGGSVSTLTIQRTQQEDSAVYLCASSLARQAYEQYFGPGTRLTVT.

CDR3 in amino acids: CASSDGAGGLVEQYF. The CDR3 region has the DNA TGTGCCAGCAGTGATGGGGCGGGAGGGCTGGTCGAGCAGTACTTC. This chain connects TRBV25-1 to TRBJ2-7, with 9 bases matching TRBD2. V lost 3 bases and J lost 6; bases outside the gene matches: 9. Germline V gives CDR1 MGHDK, CDR2 SYGVNS. This CDR3 is 15 amino acids long.

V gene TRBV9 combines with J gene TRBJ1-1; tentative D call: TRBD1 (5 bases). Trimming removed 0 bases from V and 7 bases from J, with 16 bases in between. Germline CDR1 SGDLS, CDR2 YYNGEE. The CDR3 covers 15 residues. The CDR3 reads CASSVETGAGDEAFF. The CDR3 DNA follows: TGTGCCAGCAGCGTAGAGACCGGGGCGGGGGATGAAGCTTTCTTT. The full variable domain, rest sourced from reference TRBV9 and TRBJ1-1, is DSGVTQTPKHLITATGQRVTLRCSPRSGDLSVYWYQQSLDQGLQFLIQYYNGEERAKGNILERFSAQQFPDLHSELNLSSLELGDSALYFCASSVETGAGDEAFFGQGTRLTVV.